This T cell receptor beta chain was documented in a study of T cell responses to AZD1222 COVID-19 vaccine. Libraries were prepared by immunoSEQ multiplex PCR; TCRdb keeps only in-frame clonotypes and omits some of them. Seen here are around 140,000 clones, 90% observed once, and the top ten hold 1.6%. Trimming shortened V by 1 base and J by 3 bases, and 16 bases separated the two germline ends. From germline, CDR1 is LGHNA and CDR2 YSLEER. The length of the CDR3 is 16 residues. To note about this clone: The antigen remains undetermined.

Findings and caveats of the study: CD4 TCRs linked to vaccination spanned spike, dominating at 160-218 and 743-854. White British donors predominated, females outnumbered males, and clonal diversity was possibly underestimated.

The TCR originated in an adult in good health. The chain joins TRBV4-3 to TRBJ2-7, with D perhaps matching TRBD1 (6 bases). The sample in question was peripheral blood, obtained on day 0 of AZD1222 vaccination. CDR3 DNA sequence: TGCGCCAGCAGCCAAGGAATGGGGGCCTTAATCTACGAGCAGTACTTC. Protein: CASSQGMGALIYEQYF.